The sequence of this T cell receptor beta chain was determined in a study of T cell responses to AZD1222 COVID-19 vaccine (dated by TCRdb to the early 2020s). For context, the study as a whole: TCR sequencing covered 230 to 250 trial participants: about 210 given two doses of AZD1222 and 26 given two doses of MenACWY control vaccine. Trial participants were enrolled by age into subgroups of 18-55, 56-69 and 70-plus years, and around 140, 26 and 57 TCR-sequenced participants, respectively, were included in these subgroups.

The CDR3 regions of human TCRbeta chains were subjected to immunosequencing. The study's own analysis went as follows. Repertoire TCRs were checked for matches against a reference library of SARS-CoV-2-specific TCRs that had been generated using the MIRA antigen-specificity platform. Breadth was defined as the fraction of unique TCRs that were SARS-CoV-2-associated. Depth was defined as the fraction of total T cells that were SARS-CoV-2-associated. Each spike-specific TCR was assigned to its reactive spike region and to a CD4 or CD8 class using the MIRA data. Log10-transformed breadth and depth values were compared by one-way ANOVA with Sidak's multiple comparisons tests. TCRdb re-hosts the immuneACCESS table, in-frame sequences only. Its copies lack some clones; in the studies checked, an unresolved V gene accounts for under half of them, and the cause for the rest is not known. The DNA was the basis for D and trimming; V, J and clone size are from that table. The table for this sample lists 150,000 to 200,000 clones; 80% to 95% of them were counted only once. Of the sample, approximately 1.9% is held by the ten largest clones.

Read against the paper, the sample's time point label means: about 28 days (+/-7) after the second vaccine dose. AZD1222 recipients whose second dose came at about 4 weeks and those whose second dose came at about 12 weeks were combined into one group, since spike-specific TCR depth and breadth did not differ between the two schedules. Samples from vaccinated people were obtained from the UK trials COV001 and COV002, which included a single-blind randomized controlled phase 2/3 trial of AZD1222 (ChAdOx1 nCoV-19) in healthy adults. Trial participant PBMC samples were collected at day 0 and day 28 after the second dose for TCRbeta chain sequencing. What the study reported, not specific to this receptor: In the small 56-69-year group, the increase in depth fell short of significance, most likely because of low power. Participants were mostly white British, with more females than males. The authors suggested clonal diversity may have been underestimated. Epitopes outside the regions mutated in the B.1.351 and B.1.1.7 variants were reportedly recognized by nearly half of the unique spike-specific TCRs. A significant rise in spike-specific TCR breadth and depth was observed after two AZD1222 doses relative to day 0 and relative to MenACWY recipients. Conclusions about previously exposed vaccinees are limited because only five to seven AZD1222 recipients were SARS-CoV-2 seropositive at baseline. Because no samples from the day 14 peak response were available, repertoires could be characterized only after the peak T cell response. CD4 TCRs associated with the vaccine covered the entire spike protein, and the dominant responses were in regions 160-218 and 743-854.

Comment on this clone: Its specific antigen is unknown. Base-call qualities are not available, and no considerably larger clone is one nucleotide away.

V loses 6 bases, J loses 4 bases, and the germline ends lie 18 bases apart. Looking up the germline V gene (reference sequence) yields CDR1 LNHDA and CDR2 SQIVND. The CDR3 numbers 15 residues from cysteine through phenylalanine. Kept here is only the CDR3 DNA, which spans 45 bases and is read in frame from base 1. Source: peripheral blood, taken 28 days after the second AZD1222 dose. The sequence links TRBV19 to TRBJ1-2, with TRBD1 as a weak D call on 6 bases. The sequence was obtained from an adult who received the AZD1222 COVID-19 vaccine. The DNA sequence follows: TGTGCCAGTAGCCCCGGACAGCGATCCGGCTATGGCTACACCTTC. Translated, it gives CASSPGQRSGYGYTF.